This T cell receptor beta chain was recorded in a study of T cells expressing NK-cell markers. The CDR3 extends over 14 amino acids. The germline V gene has CDR1 SGHTA and CDR2 FQGNSA. TCRdb re-called the 5' RACE reads, yielding one record per CDR3 amino acid sequence without DNA. The table lists about 460,000 distinct CDR3 sequences, with almost 1.5% in the top ten. The rearrangement links TRBV7-2 to TRBJ2-3; TCRdb designates TRBD1, a call that cannot be tested without DNA. The specimen was blood T cells: a sorted CD56 or NKG2C T cell subset, CD4+ or CD8+ T cells, or bulk PBMC T cells (not recorded which). The clonotype comes from a woman aged 45-59 years in good health. This CDR3 is CASTLGTAIDTQYF. Full variable domain (outside the CDR3, taken from reference TRBV7-2 and TRBJ2-3): GAGVSQSPSNKVTEKGKDVELRCDPISGHTALYWYRQSLGQGLEFLIYFQGNSAPDKSGLPSDRFSAERTGGSVSTLTIQRTQQEDSAVYLCASTLGTAIDTQYFGPGTRLTVL.